The sequence of this T cell receptor (beta chain) was determined in a study of T cells after yellow fever vaccination. Overall study: Libraries from low-cell-number fractions were prepared with the SMART-Seq v4 Ultra Low Input RNA kit. Study-wide results and limits: By day 5 rather than day 15, the secondary response had peaked, though it was weaker.

The ends lost 2 bases at V and 4 bases at J; junction bases unmatched: 6. Germline-derived CDR1 and CDR2 are LGHDT and YNNKEL (reference sequence). The CDR3 length is 15 residues. A few counts support this clonotype. Its target is not known. TCRdb redid the calling of the 5' RACE reads with MiXCR, one entry per CDR3 protein. The profile shows roughly 330,000 distinct CDR3 sequences, around 7.3% of them singletons. This receptor was obtained from a man between 18 and 35 years old who received the YFV17D yellow fever vaccine. Material: PBMCs, obtained 45 days after the first yellow fever vaccination. This chain connects TRBV3-1 to TRBJ2-5; TRBD2 agrees at 8 bases. The CDR3 here is CASSQPGGPTETQYF. In DNA, the CDR3 is TGTGCCAGCAGCCAACCGGGGGGGCCCACAGAGACCCAGTACTTC.